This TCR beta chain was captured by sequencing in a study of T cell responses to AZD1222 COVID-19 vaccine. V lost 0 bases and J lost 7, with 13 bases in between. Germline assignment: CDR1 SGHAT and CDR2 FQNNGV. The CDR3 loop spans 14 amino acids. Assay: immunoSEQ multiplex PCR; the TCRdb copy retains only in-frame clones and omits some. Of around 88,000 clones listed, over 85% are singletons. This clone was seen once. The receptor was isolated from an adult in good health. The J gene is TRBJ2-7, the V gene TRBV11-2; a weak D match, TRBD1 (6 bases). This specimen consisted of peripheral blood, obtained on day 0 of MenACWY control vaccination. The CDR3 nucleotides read TGTGCCAGCAGCTTAGAGCCTAGGGGGTGGGAGCAGTACTTC. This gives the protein CASSLEPRGWEQYF.